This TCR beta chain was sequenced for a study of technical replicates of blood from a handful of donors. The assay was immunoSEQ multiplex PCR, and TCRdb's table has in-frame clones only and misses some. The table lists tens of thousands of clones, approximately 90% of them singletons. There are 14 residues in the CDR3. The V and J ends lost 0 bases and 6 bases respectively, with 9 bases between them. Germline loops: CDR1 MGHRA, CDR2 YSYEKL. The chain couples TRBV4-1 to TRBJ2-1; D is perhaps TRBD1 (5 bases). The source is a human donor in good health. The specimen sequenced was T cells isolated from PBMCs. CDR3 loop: CASSQDAGLNEQFF. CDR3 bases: TGCGCCAGCAGCCAAGACGCAGGGCTCAATGAGCAGTTCTTC.